The 3 T cell receptor beta chains below were found in one sample sequenced in a study of T cell repertoires and HLA-DP antigens. Antigens for these TCRs are unknown. Libraries were prepared by immunoSEQ multiplex PCR; TCRdb keeps only in-frame clonotypes and omits some of them. The table lists roughly 120,000 clones, 90% to 95% of them singletons. The source material was CD4+ T cells from PBMCs. Source of these receptors: a woman aged 18-29 years in good health and CMV-seronegative.

The chain recombines TRBV14 with TRBJ2-3, with D tentatively TRBD1 (5 bases). The V end was cut by 1 base, the J end by 2 bases, with 10 bases between. The V gene's germline CDR1 is SGHDN and CDR2 FVKESK. The CDR3 spans 15 residues. The CDR3 nucleotides read TGTGCCAGCAGCCAAGTAAGGGGTCTCACAGATACGCAGTATTTT. Translation: CASSQVRGLTDTQYF.

This clone showed up just once. The genes are TRBV30 and TRBJ2-3; perhaps D is TRBD1 or TRBD2 (5 bases each). This CDR3 region has 14 residues. Germline-derived CDR1 and CDR2 are GTSNPN and SVGIG (reference sequence). V lost 6 bases and J lost 6, with 19 bases in between. CDR3 DNA sequence: TGTGCCTGCCCGAGGCGGCAGGGACCGGATACGCAGTATTTT. Translation gives CACPRRQGPDTQYF.

A word on this clone: A junction boundary mismatches the germline segment, possibly from a read error. V gene TRBV6-5 combines with J gene TRBJ1-4; TRBD1 matches 9 bases. CDR3 length: 14 amino acids. Germline values: CDR1 MNHEY, CDR2 SVGAGI. CDR3 amino acids: CASSSQGARERLFF. DNA for the CDR3: TGTGCCAGCAGTTCACAGGGGGCTCGGGAAAGACTGTTTTTT.